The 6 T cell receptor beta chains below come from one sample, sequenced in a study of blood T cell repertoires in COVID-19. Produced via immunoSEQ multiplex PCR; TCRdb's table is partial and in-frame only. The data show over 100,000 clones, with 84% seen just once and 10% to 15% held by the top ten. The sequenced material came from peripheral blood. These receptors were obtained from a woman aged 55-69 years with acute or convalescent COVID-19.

The CDR3 is CASTIFSGGSYNEQFF. The CDR3 DNA reads TGTGCCAGCACCATCTTTAGCGGGGGCTCCTACAATGAGCAGTTCTTC. The chain uses TRBV7-9 and TRBJ2-1; TRBD2 aligns across 9 bases. The CDR3 extends over 16 amino acids. V lost 7 bases, J lost 0 bases, and 7 bases stayed unmatched. Per germline, CDR1 SEHNR and CDR2 FQNEAQ (reference sequence).

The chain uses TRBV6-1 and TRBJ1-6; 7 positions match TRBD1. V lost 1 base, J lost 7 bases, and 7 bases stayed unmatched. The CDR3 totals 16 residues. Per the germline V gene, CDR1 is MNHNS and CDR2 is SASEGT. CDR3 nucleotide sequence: TGTGCCAGCAGTGAAGTTGAGGGGGCGGGAAATTCACCCCTCCACTTT. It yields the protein CASSEVEGAGNSPLHF.

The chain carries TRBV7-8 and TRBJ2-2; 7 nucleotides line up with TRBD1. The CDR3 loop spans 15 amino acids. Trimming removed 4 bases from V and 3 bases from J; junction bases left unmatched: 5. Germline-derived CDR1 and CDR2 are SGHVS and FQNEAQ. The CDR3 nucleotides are TGTGCCAGCAGCTCCCGACAGGGAGACACCGGGGAGCTGTTTTTT. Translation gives CASSSRQGDTGELFF.

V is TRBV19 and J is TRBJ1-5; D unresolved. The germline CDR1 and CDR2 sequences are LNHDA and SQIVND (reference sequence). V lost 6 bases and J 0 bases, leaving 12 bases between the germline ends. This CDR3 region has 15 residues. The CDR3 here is CASSSLSYSNQPQHF. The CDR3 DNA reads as TGTGCCAGTAGCTCGTTGTCTTATAGCAATCAGCCCCAGCATTTT.

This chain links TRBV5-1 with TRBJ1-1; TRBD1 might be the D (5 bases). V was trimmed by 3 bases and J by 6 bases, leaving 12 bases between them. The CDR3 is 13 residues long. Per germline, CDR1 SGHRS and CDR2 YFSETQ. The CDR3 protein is CASSSSGISEAFF. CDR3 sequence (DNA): TGCGCCAGCAGCTCATCAGGGATATCTGAAGCTTTCTTT.

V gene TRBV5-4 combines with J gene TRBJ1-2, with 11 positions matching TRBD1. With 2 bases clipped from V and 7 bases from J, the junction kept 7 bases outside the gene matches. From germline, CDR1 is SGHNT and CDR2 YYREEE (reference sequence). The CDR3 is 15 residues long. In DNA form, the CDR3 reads TGTGCCAGCAGCTTCCCCGGACAGGGGGCCATTGGCTACACCTTC. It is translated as CASSFPGQGAIGYTF.